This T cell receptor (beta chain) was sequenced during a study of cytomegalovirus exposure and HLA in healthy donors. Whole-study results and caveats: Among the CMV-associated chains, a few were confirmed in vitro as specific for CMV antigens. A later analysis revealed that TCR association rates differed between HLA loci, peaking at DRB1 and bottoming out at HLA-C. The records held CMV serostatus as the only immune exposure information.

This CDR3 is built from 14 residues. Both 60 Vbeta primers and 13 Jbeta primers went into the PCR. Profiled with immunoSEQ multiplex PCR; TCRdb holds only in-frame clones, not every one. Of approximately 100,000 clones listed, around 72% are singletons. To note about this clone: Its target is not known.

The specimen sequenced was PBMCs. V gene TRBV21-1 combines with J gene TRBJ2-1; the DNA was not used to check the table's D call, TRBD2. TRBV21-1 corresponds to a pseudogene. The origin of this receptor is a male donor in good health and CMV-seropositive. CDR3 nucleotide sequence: TGTGCCAGCAGCAAGAGGGTTTGCTACAATGAGCAGTTCTTC. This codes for CASSKRVCYNEQFF.